The rows below give T cell receptor beta chains drawn from one sample of a study of radiation and T cells in renal cell carcinoma. Libraries were prepared by immunoSEQ multiplex PCR; TCRdb keeps only in-frame clonotypes and omits some of them. The repertoire holds over 120,000 clones, with 75% to 90% as singletons. Sequenced material: blood, taken from a patient whose treatment included radiotherapy and nephrectomy. All receptors come from a woman aged 45-65 years with renal cell carcinoma. The CDR3 runs from the conserved cysteine through the conserved F or W. A D gene is named only where the DNA matches it firmly. Not every row has a clone size; where given, it reads once, few, many or a size class.

clone size,V gene,D gene,CDR3 length,J gene,CDR3 DNA,CDR3 protein
few,TRBV6-1,-,15,TRBJ1-5,TGTGCCAGCAGTGCCCTCTTTTCCGGGGGTCAGCCCCAGCATTTT,CASSALFSGGQPQHF
-,TRBV19,TRBD1,14,TRBJ2-7,TGTGCCAGTAGCGGGACAGGGGGCGAATACGAGCAGTACTTC,CASSGTGGEYEQYF
-,TRBV5-8,TRBD1,15,TRBJ2-4,TGTGCCAGCAGGGCCACAGGGGCCCCCGAAAACATTCAGTACTTC,CASRATGAPENIQYF
-,TRBV7-6,-,13,TRBJ2-5,TGTGCCAGCAGCTTAGGACCCCAAGAGACCCAGTACTTC,CASSLGPQETQYF
few,TRBV19,-,15,TRBJ1-6,TGTGCCAGTAGTACCGACCTAGGAGGTAATTCACCCCTCCACTTT,CASSTDLGGNSPLHF
-,TRBV15,TRBD1,15,TRBJ2-7,TGTGCCACCAGCAGAGATTCTGCAGGGGGCAACGAGCAGTACTTC,CATSRDSAGGNEQYF
-,TRBV7-2,-,15,TRBJ2-1,TGTGCCAGCAGCCAAGAGACGGGCTCCTACAATGAGCAGTTCTTC,CASSQETGSYNEQFF
-,TRBV7-2,TRBD2,16,TRBJ2-5,TGTGCCAGCAGCTTAGACGCCCGGCGGGAGAGGGAGACCCAGTACTTC,CASSLDARRERETQYF
-,TRBV21-1,-,17,TRBJ2-3,TGTGCCAGCAGCAAAGAGGGACACCCCGCTAGCACAGATACGCAGTATTTT,CASSKEGHPASTDTQYF
few,TRBV5-4,TRBD2,16,TRBJ2-2,TGTGCCAGCAGCCGGACTAGCGGGAGGGGCACCGGGGAGCTGTTTTTT,CASSRTSGRGTGELFF
-,TRBV19,-,14,TRBJ1-5,TGTGCCAGTAGTATACAGGGAGGGTATCAGCCCCAGCATTTT,CASSIQGGYQPQHF
-,TRBV10-3,TRBD2,15,TRBJ2-1,TGTGCCATCAGTGAGTCGCTAGCGGGAGGGGGGGAGCAGTTCTTC,CAISESLAGGGEQFF
-,TRBV7-9,-,15,TRBJ2-7,TGTGCCAGCAGCTTAGCATATGCAGGGATCGGCGAGCAGTACTTC,CASSLAYAGIGEQYF
-,TRBV7-8,-,14,TRBJ2-7,TGTGCCAGCAGCCGCGCAGGTGGGTCCTACGAGCAGTACTTC,CASSRAGGSYEQYF
-,TRBV10-3,-,14,TRBJ1-4,TGTGCCATCAGTGAGTCAGGGAGAAATGAAAAACTGTTTTTT,CAISESGRNEKLFF
-,TRBV5-1,-,12,TRBJ2-5,TGCGCCAGCAGCTGGTACCAAGAGACCCAGTACTTC,CASSWYQETQYF
-,TRBV5-1,-,16,TRBJ2-2,TGCGCCAGCAGCTTGCAGGGAGCAGCGAACACCGGGGAGCTGTTTTTT,CASSLQGAANTGELFF
-,TRBV19,TRBD1,14,TRBJ1-2,TGTGCCAGCGCCGGGACAGCAGCTAACTATGGCTACACCTTC,CASAGTAANYGYTF
-,TRBV4-3,TRBD1,15,TRBJ1-2,TGCGCCAGCAGCCACCCAGGACAGGGTTTCCATGGCTACACCTTC,CASSHPGQGFHGYTF
-,TRBV28,-,15,TRBJ1-4,TGTGCCAGCAGTTCTCAGACAGCAGCTAATGAAAAACTGTTTTTT,CASSSQTAANEKLFF
-,TRBV6-4,-,12,TRBJ1-2,TGTGCCAGCAGTCGGCAGGGTTATGGCTACACCTTC,CASSRQGYGYTF
-,TRBV18,TRBD1,15,TRBJ2-2,TGTGCCAGCCCTAGGACAGGGGCGGACACCGGGGAGCTGTTTTTT,CASPRTGADTGELFF
-,TRBV7-2,-,13,TRBJ2-5,TGTGCCAGCAGCGTGGTCCAGAGGGAGACCCAGTACTTC,CASSVVQRETQYF
-,TRBV4-3,TRBD1,15,TRBJ2-4,TGCGCCAGCAGCCCACGGGGACAGGGTTGGGACATTCAGTACTTC,CASSPRGQGWDIQYF
-,TRBV6-5,-,16,TRBJ2-3,TGTGCCAGCAGTTACATTGCAGGCCCTAGCACAGATACGCAGTATTTT,CASSYIAGPSTDTQYF
-,TRBV7-2,-,13,TRBJ1-1,TGTGCCAGCAGCGGCGTAGGGGGGACTGAAGCTTTCTTT,CASSGVGGTEAFF
-,TRBV7-2,-,14,TRBJ2-7,TGTGCCAGCAGCTTACCGACCGAATCCTACGAGCAGTACTTC,CASSLPTESYEQYF
-,TRBV4-1,-,14,TRBJ1-2,TGCGCCAGCAGGACACTTTTCCGAGTGGGAGGCTACACCTTC,CASRTLFRVGGYTF
-,TRBV5-4,-,14,TRBJ1-2,TGTGCCAGCAGCTCGACCGGGGGGAACTATGGCTACACCTTC,CASSSTGGNYGYTF
-,TRBV5-1,-,13,TRBJ2-3,TGCGCCAGCGAGACGGGGGACACAGATACGCAGTATTTT,CASETGDTDTQYF
-,TRBV11-1,-,14,TRBJ1-1,TGTGCCAGCAGCTTAGCGCGGGGGAACACTGAAGCTTTCTTT,CASSLARGNTEAFF
-,TRBV19,-,16,TRBJ2-1,TGTGCCAGTAGTATCAATCTCAGACTCTCCTACAATGAGCAGTTCTTC,CASSINLRLSYNEQFF
-,TRBV27,-,13,TRBJ2-2,TGTGCCAGCAGAGCTAGTGGGGCCGGGGAGCTGTTTTTT,CASRASGAGELFF
-,TRBV14,TRBD1,12,TRBJ1-5,TGTGCCAGCAGCCAACAGGGGGGGCCCCAGCATTTT,CASSQQGGPQHF
few,TRBV5-5,-,14,TRBJ1-1,TGTGCCAGCAGCTTGCGGACAGCCTCTGCTGAAGCTTTCTTT,CASSLRTASAEAFF
-,TRBV7-2,-,15,TRBJ1-5,TGTGCCAGCAGCTCAACCAGACACCTCAATCAGCCCCAGCATTTT,CASSSTRHLNQPQHF
-,TRBV7-2,TRBD2,17,TRBJ2-2,TGTGCCAGCAGCTTAGATTCTAGCGGGGCCAACAGCGGGGAGCTGTTTTTT,CASSLDSSGANSGELFF
-,TRBV9,-,16,TRBJ1-3,TGTGCCAGCAGCGTAGGGGTCAGTGTCTCTGGAAACACCATATATTTT,CASSVGVSVSGNTIYF
-,TRBV7-2,TRBD1,17,TRBJ1-3,TGTGCCAGCAGCTCTTTACCCGACAGGGGACCTGGAAACACCATATATTTT,CASSSLPDRGPGNTIYF
-,TRBV6-5,-,12,TRBJ2-7,TGTGCCAGCCGGGCGGGGATCTACGAGCAGTACTTC,CASRAGIYEQYF
-,TRBV15,TRBD1,16,TRBJ2-5,TGTGCCACCAGCAGGGGACCGGGACAGGGGGTAGAGACCCAGTACTTC,CATSRGPGQGVETQYF
-,TRBV7-2,-,13,TRBJ2-5,TGTGCCAGCAGCTTAGGGCAGATGGAGACCCAGTACTTC,CASSLGQMETQYF
once,TRBV5-4,-,13,TRBJ2-7,TGTGCCAGCAGCGTGCAGGGCTCCTACGAGCAGTACTTC,CASSVQGSYEQYF
-,TRBV29-1,-,13,TRBJ2-1,TGCAGCGTTGTTGGGAGCTCCTACAATGAGCAGTTCTTC,CSVVGSSYNEQFF
-,TRBV2,-,13,TRBJ2-7,TGTGCCAGCGAAGACAGGCTCTCCTACGAGCAGTACTTC,CASEDRLSYEQYF
-,TRBV7-8,TRBD1,17,TRBJ2-7,TGTGCCAGCAGCCCTACCCACCCGGGACAGGGCTCCTACGAGCAGTACTTC,CASSPTHPGQGSYEQYF
-,TRBV12-5,TRBD1,16,TRBJ1-5,TGTGCTAGTGGTTTGGTAAGAGGGCAGGGGGCTTATCCCCAGCATTTT,CASGLVRGQGAYPQHF
once,TRBV7-2,-,15,TRBJ1-3,TGTGCCAGCAGCTACCTTTTGGGCGCTGGAAACACCATATATTTT,CASSYLLGAGNTIYF
-,TRBV6-6,-,13,TRBJ1-4,TGTGCCAGCAGTTACCCGGAAACCGAAAAACTGTTTTTT,CASSYPETEKLFF
-,TRBV6-5,-,13,TRBJ2-1,TGTGCCTTCGCCCGGACACCGAGGGATGAGCAGTTCTTC,CAFARTPRDEQFF
-,TRBV2,-,13,TRBJ2-3,TGTGCCAGCAGTAGGGAGGGCACAGATACGCAGTATTTT,CASSREGTDTQYF
-,TRBV6-6,-,16,TRBJ2-2,TGTGCCAGCAGGCCCCCCCCAGGGCGGGAAACCGGGGAGCTGTTTTTT,CASRPPPGRETGELFF
-,TRBV7-6,-,16,TRBJ2-5,TGTGCCAGCAGCTTAGGACAGGGACTAGGGCAAGAGACCCAGTACTTC,CASSLGQGLGQETQYF
-,TRBV10-2,-,13,TRBJ2-5,TGCGCCAGCAGATCACAGGGCCAAGAGACCCAGTACTTC,CASRSQGQETQYF
-,TRBV7-2,-,14,TRBJ1-4,TGTGCCAGCAGCTTAAATGGGACACCTGAAAAACTGTTTTTT,CASSLNGTPEKLFF
-,TRBV4-1,-,12,TRBJ2-7,TGCGCCAGCAGCCTTTCAGGTTACGAGCAGTACTTC,CASSLSGYEQYF
-,TRBV7-2,TRBD1,14,TRBJ2-5,TGTGCCAGCAGCTTACAGGGGGCTACGGAGACCCAGTACTTC,CASSLQGATETQYF